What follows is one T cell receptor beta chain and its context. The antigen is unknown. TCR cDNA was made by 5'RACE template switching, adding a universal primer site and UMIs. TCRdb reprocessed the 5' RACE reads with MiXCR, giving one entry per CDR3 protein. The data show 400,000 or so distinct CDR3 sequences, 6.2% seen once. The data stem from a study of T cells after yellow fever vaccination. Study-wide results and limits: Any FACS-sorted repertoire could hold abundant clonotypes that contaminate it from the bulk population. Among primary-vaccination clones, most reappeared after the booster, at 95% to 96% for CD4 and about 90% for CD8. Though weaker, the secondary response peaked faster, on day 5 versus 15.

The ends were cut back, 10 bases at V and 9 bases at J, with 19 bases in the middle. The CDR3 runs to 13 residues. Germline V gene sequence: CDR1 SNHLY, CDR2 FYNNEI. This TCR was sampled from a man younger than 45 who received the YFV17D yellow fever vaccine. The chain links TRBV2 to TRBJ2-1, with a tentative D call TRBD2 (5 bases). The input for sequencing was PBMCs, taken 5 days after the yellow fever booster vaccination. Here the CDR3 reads CATLRAVGFEQFF. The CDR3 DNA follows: TGTGCCACCCTGAGGGCAGTGGGATTTGAGCAGTTCTTC. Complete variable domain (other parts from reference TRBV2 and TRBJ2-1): EPEVTQTPSHQVTQMGQEVILRCVPISNHLYFYWYRQILGQKVEFLVSFYNNEISEKSEIFDDQFSVERPDGSNFTLKIRSTKLEDSAMYFCATLRAVGFEQFFGPGTRLTVL.